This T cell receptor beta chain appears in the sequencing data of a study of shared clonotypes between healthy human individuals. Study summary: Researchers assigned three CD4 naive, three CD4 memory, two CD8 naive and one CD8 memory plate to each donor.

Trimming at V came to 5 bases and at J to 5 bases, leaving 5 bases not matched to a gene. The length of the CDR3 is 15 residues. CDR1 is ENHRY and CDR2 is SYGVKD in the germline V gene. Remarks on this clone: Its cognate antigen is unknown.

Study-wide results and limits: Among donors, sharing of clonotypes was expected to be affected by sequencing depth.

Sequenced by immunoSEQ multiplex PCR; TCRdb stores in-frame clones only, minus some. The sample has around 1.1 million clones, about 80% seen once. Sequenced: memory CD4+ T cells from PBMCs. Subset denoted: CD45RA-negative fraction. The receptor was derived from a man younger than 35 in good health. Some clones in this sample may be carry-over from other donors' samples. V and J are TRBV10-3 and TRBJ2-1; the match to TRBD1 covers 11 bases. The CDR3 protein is CAISRTGGEDNEQFF. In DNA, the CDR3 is TGTGCCATCAGTAGGACAGGGGGCGAGGACAATGAGCAGTTCTTC.